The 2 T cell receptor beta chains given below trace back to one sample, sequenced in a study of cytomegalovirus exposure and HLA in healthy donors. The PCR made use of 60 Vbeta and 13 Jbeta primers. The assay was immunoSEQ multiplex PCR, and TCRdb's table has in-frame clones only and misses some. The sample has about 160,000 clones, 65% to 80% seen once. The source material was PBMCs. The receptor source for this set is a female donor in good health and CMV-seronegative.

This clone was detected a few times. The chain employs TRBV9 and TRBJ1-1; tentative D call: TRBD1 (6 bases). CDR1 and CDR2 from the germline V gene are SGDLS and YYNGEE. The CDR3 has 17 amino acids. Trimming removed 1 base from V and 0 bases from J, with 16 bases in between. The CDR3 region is CASSVSGQGSMNTEAFF. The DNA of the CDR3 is TGTGCCAGCAGCGTAAGCGGCCAGGGGTCCATGAACACTGAAGCTTTCTTT.

CDR3 nucleotide sequence: TGTGCCTGGTCGCTAGCGGGGGGCGCGGCCAACGTCCTGACTTTC. Protein product: CAWSLAGGAANVLTF. This chain joins TRBV30 and TRBJ2-6; TRBD2 agrees at 11 bases. This CDR3 contains 15 residues. The junction had 6 bases not matched to a gene; V was cut back by 5 bases and J by 6 bases. In germline, CDR1 is GTSNPN, CDR2 SVGIG (reference sequence).